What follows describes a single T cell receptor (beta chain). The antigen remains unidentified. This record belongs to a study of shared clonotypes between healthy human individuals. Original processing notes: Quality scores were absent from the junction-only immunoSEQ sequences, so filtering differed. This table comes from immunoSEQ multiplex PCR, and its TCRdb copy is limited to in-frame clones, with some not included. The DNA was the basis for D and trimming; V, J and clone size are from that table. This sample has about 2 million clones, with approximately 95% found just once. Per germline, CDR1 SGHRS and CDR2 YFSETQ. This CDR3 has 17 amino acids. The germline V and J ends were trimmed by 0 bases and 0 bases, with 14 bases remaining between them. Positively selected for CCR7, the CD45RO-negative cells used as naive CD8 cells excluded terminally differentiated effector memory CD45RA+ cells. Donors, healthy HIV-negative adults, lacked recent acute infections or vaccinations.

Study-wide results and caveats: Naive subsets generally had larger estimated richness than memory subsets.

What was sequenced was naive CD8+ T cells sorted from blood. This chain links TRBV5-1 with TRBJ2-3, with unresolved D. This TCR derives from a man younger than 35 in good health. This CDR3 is CASSLVITEPSTDTQYF. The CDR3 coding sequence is TGCGCCAGCAGCTTGGTTATTACGGAACCTAGCACAGATACGCAGTATTTT. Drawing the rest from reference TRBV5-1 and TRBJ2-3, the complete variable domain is KAGVTQTPRYLIKTRGQQVTLSCSPISGHRSVSWYQQTPGQGLQFLFEYFSETQRNKGNFPGRFSGRQFSNSRSEMNVSTLELGDSALYLCASSLVITEPSTDTQYFGPGTRLTVL.